This TCR beta chain came from a study of blood T cell repertoires in COVID-19. V lost 4 bases and J lost 4; bases outside the gene matches: 14. The CDR3 has 17 residues. Germline V lookup: CDR1 LNHDA, CDR2 SQIVND (reference sequence). Cohorts were based on clinical histories the participants reported. The assay was immunoSEQ multiplex PCR, and TCRdb's table has in-frame clones only and misses some. The sample consists of 200,000 to 250,000 clones, around 90% of them appearing once. The J gene is TRBJ1-2, the V gene TRBV19, with 8 bases identical to TRBD1. The sample was PBMCs or T cells enriched from blood (not recorded which). This TCR was sampled from a man aged 25-40 years who had recovered from COVID-19. The CDR3 spells CASSKESGGAIPYGYTF. The CDR3 bases are TGTGCCAGTAGTAAGGAGTCAGGGGGCGCGATCCCCTATGGCTACACCTTC.